This T cell receptor (beta chain) was sequenced for a study of blood T cell repertoires in COVID-19. Whole-study context: Italy, Spain and the United States were the sources of the convalescent and acute COVID-19 samples.

CDR1 is KGHSH and CDR2 is LQKENI in the germline V gene. V lost 2 bases, J lost 7 bases, and 14 bases lay in between. CDR3 length equals 14 residues. TCRdb's table, derived via immunoSEQ multiplex PCR, lists solely in-frame clones and lacks some. This sample has about 100,000 clones, with roughly 90% found just once. The receptor's source is a human donor with active COVID-19. The donor label of this sample is uncertain. Sequencing input: peripheral blood. V usage is TRBV18 and J usage is TRBJ1-2; weak D call: TRBD1 (5 bases). The CDR3 sequence is CASSPSYQGFGYTF. DNA for the CDR3: TGTGCCAGCTCACCATCCTATCAGGGCTTTGGCTACACCTTC.